These T cell receptor beta chains were read from a single sample in a study of control samples from healthy donors and cancer patients. The table came from immunoSEQ multiplex PCR; TCRdb's copy has only in-frame clones and leaves some out. Here the sample table reports around 190,000 clones. The specimen sequenced was blood. The source of these receptors is a woman aged 25 to 39 in good health. CDR3s include the opening cysteine and the closing phenylalanine or tryptophan. A D gene is named only where the DNA matches it firmly.

TRBV28	TRBJ1-1	NA	CAIGTNTEAFF	TGTGCCATCGGGACAAACACTGAAGCTTTCTTT
TRBV6-5	TRBJ2-1	NA	CASRARSLYNEQFF	TGTGCCAGCAGGGCCAGGTCTCTCTACAATGAGCAGTTCTTC
TRBV5-4	TRBJ1-4	NA	CASSLVGATNEKLFF	TGTGCCAGCAGCTTGGTGGGGGCTACTAATGAAAAACTGTTTTTT
TRBV6-5	TRBJ2-7	NA	CASSYSNRPRAYEQYF	TGTGCCAGCAGTTACTCGAATAGACCCCGGGCCTACGAGCAGTACTTC
TRBV5-6	TRBJ2-7	TRBD1	CASSPDRAYEQYF	TGTGCCAGCAGCCCGGACAGGGCTTACGAGCAGTACTTC
TRBV5-4	TRBJ2-7	TRBD1	CASSPGTGGSYEQYF	TGTGCCAGCAGCCCCGGGACAGGGGGCTCCTACGAGCAGTACTTC
TRBV4-1	TRBJ1-2	TRBD1	CASSQLQGNYGYTF	TGCGCCAGCAGCCAGTTACAGGGGAACTATGGCTACACCTTC
TRBV4-2	TRBJ1-2	NA	CASSPDPPNYGYTF	TGTGCCAGCAGCCCCGATCCTCCTAACTATGGCTACACCTTC
TRBV12-3/TRBV12-4	TRBJ1-1	NA	CASSFSGSEAFF	TGTGCCAGCAGTTTTTCAGGGTCCGAAGCTTTCTTT
TRBV2	TRBJ2-1	TRBD2	CASRPGLAGGNEQFF	TGTGCCAGCAGACCCGGACTAGCGGGGGGCAATGAGCAGTTCTTC
TRBV7-7	TRBJ2-2	TRBD1	CASSRLTGAGAGELFF	TGTGCTAGCAGCCGGCTGACAGGGGCGGGCGCCGGGGAGCTGTTTTTT
TRBV6-6	TRBJ1-2	NA	CASSEGTHYGYTF	TGTGCCAGCAGTGAGGGGACACACTATGGCTACACCTTC
TRBV9	TRBJ2-2	TRBD2	CASSETSGGELFF	TGTGCCAGCAGCGAGACTAGCGGCGGGGAGCTGTTTTTT
TRBV2	TRBJ1-6	NA	CASGEAGAYNSPLHF	TGTGCCAGTGGGGAGGCGGGAGCCTATAATTCACCCCTCCACTTT
TRBV28	TRBJ2-7	TRBD1	CASSPPRTGGEQYF	TGTGCCAGCAGCCCCCCCCGGACAGGGGGCGAGCAGTACTTC
TRBV5-6	TRBJ1-1	NA	CASNLRGELAEAFF	TGTGCCAGCAACCTCAGGGGTGAGTTGGCTGAAGCTTTCTTT
TRBV27	TRBJ2-7	NA	CASSLSGPLYEQYF	TGTGCCAGCAGTTTATCCGGACCCCTCTACGAGCAGTACTTC
TRBV28	TRBJ2-7	NA	CASSSPRQGLEQYF	TGTGCCAGCAGTTCCCCACGGCAGGGCCTCGAGCAGTACTTC
TRBV5-1	TRBJ1-1	TRBD1	CASSYRDRATEAFF	TGCGCCAGCAGCTACCGTGACAGGGCCACTGAAGCTTTCTTT
TRBV19	TRBJ1-2	NA	CATRDIYGYTF	TGTGCCACTAGGGACATCTATGGCTACACCTTC